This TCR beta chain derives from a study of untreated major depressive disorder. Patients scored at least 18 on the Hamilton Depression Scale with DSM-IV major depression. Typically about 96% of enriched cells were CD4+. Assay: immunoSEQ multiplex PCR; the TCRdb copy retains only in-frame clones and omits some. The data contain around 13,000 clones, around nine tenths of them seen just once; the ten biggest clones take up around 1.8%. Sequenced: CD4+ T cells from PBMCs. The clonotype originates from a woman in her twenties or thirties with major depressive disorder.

In DNA, the CDR3 is TGTGCCAGCAGCCGACAGGGGGACTCTGGGGCCAACGTCCTGACTTTC. Encoded protein: CASSRQGDSGANVLTF. V gene TRBV2 combines with J gene TRBJ2-6, with 9 bases identical to TRBD1. CDR3 length: 16 residues. Trimming removed 6 bases from V and 0 bases from J; junction bases left unmatched: 3. Germline CDR1 SNHLY, CDR2 FYNNEI. Variable domain in full (rest from reference TRBV2 and TRBJ2-6): EPEVTQTPSHQVTQMGQEVILRCVPISNHLYFYWYRQILGQKVEFLVSFYNNEISEKSEIFDDQFSVERPDGSNFTLKIRSTKLEDSAMYFCASSRQGDSGANVLTFGAGSRLTVL.